The 21 T cell receptor beta chains in this list originate from one sample, sequenced in a study of blood T cell repertoires in COVID-19. Profiled with immunoSEQ multiplex PCR; TCRdb holds only in-frame clones, not every one. The sample shows nearly 110,000 clones, 71% of them seen only once. Sequencing was performed on peripheral blood. The receptors come from a human donor with acute or convalescent COVID-19. The donor label of this sample is uncertain.

This clone showed up just a few times. The chain joins TRBV3-1 (or the pseudogene TRBV3-2) to TRBJ1-2; TRBD1 might be the D (5 bases). The germline gives CDR1 LGHDT, CDR2 YNNKEL (reference sequence). The V gene lost 7 bases and the J gene lost 4 bases, with 10 bases spanning the gap. This CDR3 has 12 residues. This CDR3 reads CASKDRAYGYTF. The CDR3 coding sequence is TGTGCCAGCAAAGACAGAGCCTATGGCTACACCTTC.

This clone was seen only once. The chain is built from TRBV5-1 and TRBJ2-6, with D possibly matching TRBD1 (6 bases). The length of the CDR3 is 15 residues. The V end was cut by 1 base, the J end by 2 bases, with 7 bases between. Per germline, CDR1 SGHRS and CDR2 YFSETQ. CDR3 bases: TGCGCCAGCAGCTTGCAGGGGACTGGGGCCAACGTCCTGACTTTC. Residues: CASSLQGTGANVLTF.

V gene TRBV28 combines with J gene TRBJ1-2, with 9 positions matching TRBD1. V shed 4 bases, J shed 2 bases, and the junction held 5 bases outside the gene matches. The germline gives CDR1 MDHEN, CDR2 SYDVKM. The CDR3 runs 15 residues. CDR3 residues: CASSSQGALNYGYTF. CDR3 bases: TGTGCCAGCAGTTCACAGGGGGCATTGAACTATGGCTACACCTTC.

The V and J genes are TRBV11-2 and TRBJ1-2, with D hard to call. CDR1 is SGHAT, CDR2 FQNNGV, per germline. The V end was cut by 5 bases, the J end by 5 bases, with 15 bases between. There are 14 residues in the CDR3. The CDR3 DNA is TGTGCCAGCAGCCGATGGACTTACCCGTATGGCTACACCTTC. Protein: CASSRWTYPYGYTF.

The chain has TRBV3-1 (or the pseudogene TRBV3-2) and TRBJ2-5, with 8 bases aligning to TRBD2. CDR1 LGHDT and CDR2 YNNKEL come from the germline V gene (reference sequence). V dropped 1 base and J dropped 3; count of bases not matched to a gene: 4. The CDR3 totals 15 residues. The DNA for the CDR3 is TGTGCCAGCAGCCAAGTCGAACTAGCGGAAGAGACCCAGTACTTC. Protein sequence: CASSQVELAEETQYF.

V gene TRBV7-2 combines with J gene TRBJ1-1; D might be TRBD1 (5 bases). V was shortened by 4 bases and J by 5 bases, with 17 bases between the two germline ends. This CDR3 is 15 amino acids long. Germline V CDR1 and CDR2: SGHTA, FQGNSA. Here the CDR3 reads CASSSTPWGGTEAFF. The DNA of the CDR3 is TGTGCCAGCAGCTCCACCCCTTGGGGGGGGACTGAAGCTTTCTTT.

This chain connects TRBV7-2 to TRBJ1-3; D remains ambiguous. V was cut by 5 bases and J by 6 bases, with 8 bases left in between. The CDR3 consists of 12 residues. The germline gives CDR1 SGHTA, CDR2 FQGNSA. CDR3 region: CASSDFVNTIYF. In DNA, the CDR3 is TGTGCCAGCAGCGACTTCGTAAACACCATATATTTT.

The chain uses TRBV6-4 and TRBJ2-1; a possible D gene is TRBD1 (6 bases). The germline gives CDR1 MRHNA, CDR2 SNTAGT. The CDR3 is made up of 13 amino acids. V was pared by 6 bases and J by 6 bases, with 12 bases between. The DNA of the CDR3 is TGTGCCAGCAGCTCAGGGGAATCCAATGAGCAGTTCTTC. It specifies CASSSGESNEQFF.

The genes are TRBV2 and TRBJ2-2; tentative D call: TRBD2 (7 bases). Germline CDR1 SNHLY, CDR2 FYNNEI. Trimming pared 8 bases from V and 4 bases from J, leaving 17 bases between. The CDR3 totals 15 residues. The CDR3 DNA follows: TGTGCCAGCCTGAGTGCGGGGGCCGTCACCGGGGAGCTGTTTTTT. This gives the protein CASLSAGAVTGELFF.

The rearrangement links TRBV5-1 to TRBJ2-7; 11 bases are a match to TRBD2. CDR1 and CDR2 (germline): SGHRS, YFSETQ. This CDR3 is built from 14 residues. V shed 4 bases and J 9 bases; nucleotides not matched to a gene: 9. As DNA, the CDR3 is TGCGCCAGCAGCCCTTGGGGGGGGACTAGCGGGCAGTACTTC. Protein sequence: CASSPWGGTSGQYF.

The chain is built from TRBV7-9 and TRBJ1-3; no definite D call. Germline V CDR1 and CDR2: SEHNR, FQNEAQ (reference sequence). The CDR3 covers 14 residues. Trimming cost V 0 bases and J 2 bases, with 5 bases left between them. In DNA, the CDR3 is TGTGCCAGCAGCTTAGCTGGAGCTGGAAACACCATATATTTT. It is translated as CASSLAGAGNTIYF.

The rearrangement links TRBV5-1 to TRBJ1-5; D uncertain. Germline lookup yields CDR1 SGHRS and CDR2 YFSETQ. The CDR3 is 13 residues long. The V gene lost 0 bases and the J gene lost 3 bases, with 4 bases spanning the gap. CDR3 protein: CASSLGLNQPQHF. The CDR3 coding sequence is TGCGCCAGCAGCTTGGGTCTCAATCAGCCCCAGCATTTT. The full variable domain, in which reference TRBV5-1 and TRBJ1-5 provide the parts outside the CDR3, is KAGVTQTPRYLIKTRGQQVTLSCSPISGHRSVSWYQQTPGQGLQFLFEYFSETQRNKGNFPGRFSGRQFSNSRSEMNVSTLELGDSALYLCASSLGLNQPQHFGDGTRLSIL.

The chain recombines TRBV19 with TRBJ1-5; unclear D gene. The CDR3 totals 14 residues. V was cut by 6 bases and J by 0 bases, with 9 bases left in between. Germline V gene sequence: CDR1 LNHDA, CDR2 SQIVND (reference sequence). CDR3 protein: CASRPGRSNQPQHF. In DNA form, the CDR3 reads TGTGCCAGTAGACCGGGTCGTAGCAATCAGCCCCAGCATTTT.

This rearrangement joins TRBV27 to TRBJ1-4; tentatively, D is TRBD1 (6 bases). Germline CDR1 and CDR2: MNHEY and SMNVEV (reference sequence). V gave up 6 bases and J gave up 2 bases, with 10 bases separating them. The CDR3 runs to 14 residues. The CDR3 here is CASRLQGTNEKLFF. Written as DNA, the CDR3 is TGTGCCAGCAGGCTACAGGGTACTAATGAAAAACTGTTTTTT. Based on the CDR3 plus reference TRBV27 and TRBJ1-4, the full variable domain is EAQVTQNPRYLITVTGKKLTVTCSQNMNHEYMSWYRQDPGLGLRQIYYSMNVEVTDKGDVPEGYKVSRKEKRNFPLILESPSPNQTSLYFCASRLQGTNEKLFFGSGTQLSVL.

The V and J genes are TRBV29-1 and TRBJ2-3; D is possibly TRBD2 (5 bases). Trimming took 0 bases from V and 7 from J, leaving 11 bases between them. CDR3 length: 13 amino acids. Per the germline V gene, CDR1 is SQVTM and CDR2 is ANQGSEA. As DNA, the CDR3 is TGCAGCGTTGAAGATAGTAGGAGGAATACGCAGTATTTT. It specifies CSVEDSRRNTQYF.

The genes are TRBV7-9 and TRBJ1-4, with 11 bases matching TRBD1. The junction had 2 bases not matched to a gene; V was cut back by 3 bases and J by 5 bases. Germline CDR1 and CDR2: SEHNR and FQNEAQ (reference sequence). The CDR3 spans 15 residues. The CDR3 DNA follows: TGTGCCAGCAGCTTCAGGACAGGGGGCAATGAAAAACTGTTTTTT. This gives the protein CASSFRTGGNEKLFF.

This chain links TRBV5-4 with TRBJ2-5; a weak D match, TRBD2 (5 bases). The V gene lost 3 bases and the J gene lost 4 bases, with 16 bases spanning the gap. The length of the CDR3 is 15 residues. Per the germline V gene, CDR1 is SGHNT and CDR2 is YYREEE (reference sequence). The CDR3 is CASSSQSASTETQYF. CDR3 DNA: TGTGCCAGCAGCTCCCAGTCGGCTAGCACAGAGACCCAGTACTTC.

The chain recombines TRBV7-8 with TRBJ2-5, with D maybe TRBD1 (5 bases). Trimming left V 3 bases short and J 5 bases short, with 13 bases between. CDR1 is SGHVS, CDR2 FQNEAQ, per germline. The CDR3 runs to 14 residues. For the CDR3, the DNA is TGTGCCAGCAGCTTCAGGGCCCCCTGGGAGACCCAGTACTTC. It is translated as CASSFRAPWETQYF.

The chain links TRBV5-1 to TRBJ1-1, with D possibly matching TRBD1 (5 bases). V lost 5 bases and J lost 1, with 9 bases in between. From germline, CDR1 is SGHRS and CDR2 YFSETQ. The CDR3 is 13 residues long. The CDR3 protein is CASSYRKNTEAFF. The CDR3 DNA reads as TGCGCCAGCAGTTACAGGAAGAACACTGAAGCTTTCTTT. Combining the CDR3 with reference TRBV5-1 and TRBJ1-1 gives the whole variable domain KAGVTQTPRYLIKTRGQQVTLSCSPISGHRSVSWYQQTPGQGLQFLFEYFSETQRNKGNFPGRFSGRQFSNSRSEMNVSTLELGDSALYLCASSYRKNTEAFFGQGTRLTVV.

CDR3 sequence reads: CASSKGLSLKLFF. CDR3 sequence (DNA): TGTGCCAGTAGTAAGGGACTAAGCCTCAAACTGTTTTTT. The chain uses TRBV19 and TRBJ1-4; D might be TRBD1 (5 bases). The CDR3 totals 13 residues. V was cut by 4 bases and J by 11 bases, with 14 bases left in between. CDR1 and CDR2 from the germline V gene are LNHDA and SQIVND (reference sequence).

The CDR3 here is CASSYRLSPTGANVLTF. As DNA, the CDR3 is TGTGCCAGCAGCTATAGACTCTCACCCACTGGGGCCAACGTCCTGACTTTC. The gene calls are TRBV11-3 and TRBJ2-6; D unresolved. The CDR3 consists of 17 residues. Trimming took off 4 bases at V and 2 bases at J, with 15 bases between the two ends. Germline V gene lookup returns CDR1 SGHNT and CDR2 YENEEA.